This T cell receptor beta chain was observed in a study of identical twins' blood T cells. This clonotype was observed at least ten times. From the 5' RACE reads, TCRdb called clonotypes with MiXCR, one entry per CDR3 protein. The table has 350,000 to 400,000 distinct CDR3 sequences, roughly 31% seen once. The material sequenced was PBMCs. The clonotype originates from a woman aged 18 to 55 in good health.

As DNA, the CDR3 is TGTGCCAGCAGCTTAGACAGGGATGAGCAGTTCTTC. Protein product: CASSLDRDEQFF. The rearrangement uses TRBV11-2 and TRBJ2-1; D is perhaps TRBD1 (5 bases). Germline V lookup: CDR1 SGHAT, CDR2 FQNNGV. CDR3 length: 12 amino acids. V was pared by 0 bases and J by 8 bases, with 5 bases between.